This T cell receptor (beta chain) was retrieved from a study of blood T cell repertoires in COVID-19. Study-level information: Spain, Italy and the United States supplied samples that represented acute and convalescent COVID-19.

As handled by the study authors: The authors estimated nucleated cell counts from reference gene primer amplification. Repertoires were generated with immunoSEQ multiplex PCR, while TCRdb's copy carries only in-frame clones and drops some. For V, J and clone size, that table is used; D and trimming come from the DNA. The sample records approximately 100,000 clones, about 83% being singletons. This TCR came from a human donor in a cohort sampled during active COVID-19. Material for sequencing was peripheral blood.

The CDR3 nucleotides are TGTGCCAGCCGAAGACAGACTAGCGGGGGCAACGAGCAGTACTTC. Translating it yields CASRRQTSGGNEQYF. The gene calls are TRBV27 and TRBJ2-7, with 12 bases lining up with TRBD2. This CDR3 has 15 amino acids. The germline V gene encodes CDR1 MNHEY and CDR2 SMNVEV (reference sequence). The ends lost 8 bases at V and 5 bases at J; junction bases unmatched: 10.